The source of this TCR beta chain is a study of T cell repertoires in cytomegalovirus infection. TCRdb re-derived calls from the reads in MiXCR, one entry per CDR3 protein. The repertoire holds 40,000 to 55,000 distinct CDR3 sequences, about a fifth seen once, with 80% to 90% in the top ten. V was pared by 1 base and J by 2 bases, with 5 bases of the junction left unmatched. The CDR3 runs to 16 residues. Germline values: CDR1 LNHNV, CDR2 YYDKDF (reference sequence). With respect to this clonotype: Antigen unknown.

The chain carries TRBV15 and TRBJ2-3; 8 nucleotides agree with TRBD2. This sequence originates from a human donor in good health (CMV status not recorded). Some clones in this sample may be carry-over from other donors' samples. The specimen was CD8+ T cells from cultured PBMCs, collected from culture after CMV antigen stimulation. The CDR3 sequence: CATSRGSSGTTDTQYF. The CDR3 nucleotides are TGTGCCACCAGCAGAGGAAGTAGCGGGACCACAGATACGCAGTATTTT.